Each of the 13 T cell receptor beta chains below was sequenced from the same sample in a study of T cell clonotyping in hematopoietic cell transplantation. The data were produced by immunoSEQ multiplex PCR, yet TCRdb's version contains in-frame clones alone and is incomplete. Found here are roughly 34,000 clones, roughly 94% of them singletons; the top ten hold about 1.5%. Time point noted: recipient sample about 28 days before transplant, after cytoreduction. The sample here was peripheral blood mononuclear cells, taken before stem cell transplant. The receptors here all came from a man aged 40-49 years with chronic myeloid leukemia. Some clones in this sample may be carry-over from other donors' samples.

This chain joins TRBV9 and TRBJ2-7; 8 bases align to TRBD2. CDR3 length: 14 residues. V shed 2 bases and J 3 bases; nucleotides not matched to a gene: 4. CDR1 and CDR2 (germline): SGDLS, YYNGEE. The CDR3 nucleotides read TGTGCCAGCAGCGTCGGGACTAGTATCTACGAGCAGTACTTC. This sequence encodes CASSVGTSIYEQYF.

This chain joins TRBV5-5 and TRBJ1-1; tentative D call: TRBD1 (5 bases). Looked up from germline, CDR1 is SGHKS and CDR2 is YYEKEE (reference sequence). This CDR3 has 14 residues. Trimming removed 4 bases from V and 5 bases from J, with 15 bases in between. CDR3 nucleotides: TGTGCCAGCAGCCCGAACCAGGGTGGGACTGAAGCTTTCTTT. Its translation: CASSPNQGGTEAFF.

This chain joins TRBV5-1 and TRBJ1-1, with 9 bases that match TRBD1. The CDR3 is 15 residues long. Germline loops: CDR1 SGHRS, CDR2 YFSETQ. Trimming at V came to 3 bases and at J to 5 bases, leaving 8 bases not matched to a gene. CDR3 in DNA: TGCGCCAGCAGCTCGGGACAGGGACATGGTACTGAAGCTTTCTTT. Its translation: CASSSGQGHGTEAFF.

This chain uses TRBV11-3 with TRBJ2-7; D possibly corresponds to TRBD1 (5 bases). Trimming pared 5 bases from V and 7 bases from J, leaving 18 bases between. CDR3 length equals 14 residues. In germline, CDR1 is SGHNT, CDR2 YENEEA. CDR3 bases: TGTGCCAGCAGCCTTCAGGGCCCAATGGGGGAGCAGTACTTC. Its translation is CASSLQGPMGEQYF.

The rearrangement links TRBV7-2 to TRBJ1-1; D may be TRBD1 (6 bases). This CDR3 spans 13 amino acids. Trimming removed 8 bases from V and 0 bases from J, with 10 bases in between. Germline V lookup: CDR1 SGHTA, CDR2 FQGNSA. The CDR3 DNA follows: TGTGCCAGCGGGGGGGCTCTGAACACTGAAGCTTTCTTT. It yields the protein CASGGALNTEAFF.

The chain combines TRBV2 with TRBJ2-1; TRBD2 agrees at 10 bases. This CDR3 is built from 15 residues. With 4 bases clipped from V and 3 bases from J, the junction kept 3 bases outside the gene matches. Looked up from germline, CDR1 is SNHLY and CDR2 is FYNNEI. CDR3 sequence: CASSVIAGGYNEQFF. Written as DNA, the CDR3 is TGTGCCAGCAGTGTGATAGCGGGGGGCTACAATGAGCAGTTCTTC. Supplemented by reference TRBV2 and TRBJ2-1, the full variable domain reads EPEVTQTPSHQVTQMGQEVILRCVPISNHLYFYWYRQILGQKVEFLVSFYNNEISEKSEIFDDQFSVERPDGSNFTLKIRSTKLEDSAMYFCASSVIAGGYNEQFFGPGTRLTVL.

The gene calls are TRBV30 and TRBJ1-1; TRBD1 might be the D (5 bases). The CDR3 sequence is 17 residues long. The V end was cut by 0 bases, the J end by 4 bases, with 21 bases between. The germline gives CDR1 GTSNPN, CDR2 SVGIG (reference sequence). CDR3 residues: CAWSVPWGSGVGTEAFF. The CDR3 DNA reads TGTGCCTGGAGTGTACCCTGGGGCTCTGGGGTAGGCACTGAAGCTTTCTTT. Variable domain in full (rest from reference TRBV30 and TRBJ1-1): SQTIHQWPATLVQPVGSPLSLECTVEGTSNPNLYWYRQAAGRGLQLLFYSVGIGQISSEVPQNLSASRPQDRQFILSSKKLLLSDSGFYLCAWSVPWGSGVGTEAFFGQGTRLTVV.

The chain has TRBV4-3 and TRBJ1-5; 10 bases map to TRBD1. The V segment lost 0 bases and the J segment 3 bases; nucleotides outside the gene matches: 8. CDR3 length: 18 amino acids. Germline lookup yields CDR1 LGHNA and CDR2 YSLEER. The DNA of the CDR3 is TGCGCCAGCAGCCAAGATGGTGGGACAGGGGACTTCAATCAGCCCCAGCATTTT. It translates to CASSQDGGTGDFNQPQHF.

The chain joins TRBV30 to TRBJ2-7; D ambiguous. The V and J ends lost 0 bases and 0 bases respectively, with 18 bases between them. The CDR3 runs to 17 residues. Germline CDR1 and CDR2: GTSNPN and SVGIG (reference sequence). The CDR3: CAWSVKLRAESSYEQYF. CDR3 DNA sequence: TGTGCCTGGAGTGTAAAGTTAAGGGCTGAGAGCTCCTACGAGCAGTACTTC.

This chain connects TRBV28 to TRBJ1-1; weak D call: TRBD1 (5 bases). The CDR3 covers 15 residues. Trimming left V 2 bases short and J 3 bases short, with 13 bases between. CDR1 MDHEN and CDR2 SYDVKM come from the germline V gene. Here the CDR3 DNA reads TGTGCCAGCAGTTTAATGTGGGGCGCGTACACTGAAGCTTTCTTT. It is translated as CASSLMWGAYTEAFF.

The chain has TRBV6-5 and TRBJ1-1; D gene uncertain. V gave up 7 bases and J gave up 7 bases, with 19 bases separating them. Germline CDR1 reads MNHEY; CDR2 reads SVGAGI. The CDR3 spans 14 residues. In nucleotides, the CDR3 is TGTGCCAGCATCCCACACGCGGGTTTGGGTGAAGCTTTCTTT. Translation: CASIPHAGLGEAFF.

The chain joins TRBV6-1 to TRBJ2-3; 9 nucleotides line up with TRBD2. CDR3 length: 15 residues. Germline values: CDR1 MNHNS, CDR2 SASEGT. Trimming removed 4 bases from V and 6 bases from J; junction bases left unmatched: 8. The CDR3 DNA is TGTGCCAGCAGTGTTAGCGGGGGCGTTGGGGATACGCAGTATTTT. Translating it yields CASSVSGGVGDTQYF.

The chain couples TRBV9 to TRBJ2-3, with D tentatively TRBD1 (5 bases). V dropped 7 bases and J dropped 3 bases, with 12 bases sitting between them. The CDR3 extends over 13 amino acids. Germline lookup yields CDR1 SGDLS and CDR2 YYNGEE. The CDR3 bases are TGTGCCAGCGGCACAGGCTTAACAGATACGCAGTATTTT. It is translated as CASGTGLTDTQYF.